A selection of T cell receptor beta chains follows, all from one sample in a study of T cell responses to AZD1222 COVID-19 vaccine. Repertoires were generated with immunoSEQ multiplex PCR, while TCRdb's copy carries only in-frame clones and drops some. The table lists around 83,000 clones, about 90% of them singletons. This sample comprised peripheral blood, obtained on day 0 of AZD1222 vaccination. These receptors came from an adult in good health. CDR3s include the opening cysteine and the closing phenylalanine or tryptophan. Fields, in order: V gene, clone size, J gene, D gene, CDR3 DNA, CDR3 protein. A D gene is named only where the DNA matches it firmly. Some rows mark clone size as missing; the rest say once, few, many or name a class of expanded clone.

v_gene: TRBV19; abundance: NA; j_gene: TRBJ2-2; d_gene: NA; CDR3nt: TGTGCCAGTAGTATCAATCGCGAGGCGGCCAACCGGGAGCTGTTTTTT; CDR3aa: CASSINREAANRELFF
v_gene: TRBV6-4; abundance: once; j_gene: TRBJ2-7; d_gene: TRBD1; CDR3nt: TGTGCCAGCAGTGACTCGACTATACCACCGGGACAGAACTCCTACGAGCAGTACTTC; CDR3aa: CASSDSTIPPGQNSYEQYF
v_gene: TRBV18; abundance: few; j_gene: TRBJ1-1; d_gene: NA; CDR3nt: TGTGCCAGCTCACCACGGGAACCTGAAGCTTTCTTT; CDR3aa: CASSPREPEAFF
v_gene: TRBV28; abundance: NA; j_gene: TRBJ1-2; d_gene: TRBD1; CDR3nt: TGTGCCAGCAGACACAGGGGCGACTATGGCTACACCTTC; CDR3aa: CASRHRGDYGYTF
v_gene: TRBV28; abundance: NA; j_gene: TRBJ1-2; d_gene: NA; CDR3nt: TGTGCCAGCAGACACGACAGTAACTATGGCTACACCTTC; CDR3aa: CASRHDSNYGYTF
v_gene: TRBV7-9; abundance: NA; j_gene: TRBJ1-2; d_gene: NA; CDR3nt: TGTGCCAGCAGCTCCGGGACACAGATCAACTATGGCTACACCTTC; CDR3aa: CASSSGTQINYGYTF
v_gene: TRBV18; abundance: NA; j_gene: TRBJ2-1; d_gene: NA; CDR3nt: TGTGCCAGCTCGCTCGGACAGTACAATGAGCAGTTCTTC; CDR3aa: CASSLGQYNEQFF
v_gene: TRBV21-1; abundance: NA; j_gene: TRBJ1-2; d_gene: NA; CDR3nt: TGTGCCAGCAGCAAACAGGTAAACTATGGCTACACCTTC; CDR3aa: CASSKQVNYGYTF
v_gene: TRBV27; abundance: NA; j_gene: TRBJ1-6; d_gene: TRBD1; CDR3nt: TGTGCCAGCAGCTCCGGGACAGGGTATTCACCCCTCCACTTT; CDR3aa: CASSSGTGYSPLHF
v_gene: TRBV27; abundance: NA; j_gene: TRBJ2-3; d_gene: TRBD2; CDR3nt: TGTGCCAGCAGTCCCGGACTAGCGGGAGCTACACCGGGTACGCAGTATTTT; CDR3aa: CASSPGLAGATPGTQYF
v_gene: TRBV11-2; abundance: NA; j_gene: TRBJ2-1; d_gene: TRBD2; CDR3nt: TGTGCCAGCAGCTTAGTACTAGCGGGATTTGAGCAGTTCTTC; CDR3aa: CASSLVLAGFEQFF
v_gene: TRBV30; abundance: NA; j_gene: TRBJ1-2; d_gene: NA; CDR3nt: TGTGCCTGTGAGTACGGGGCAGGCTATGGCTACACCTTC; CDR3aa: CACEYGAGYGYTF
v_gene: TRBV2; abundance: NA; j_gene: TRBJ1-5; d_gene: NA; CDR3nt: TGTGCCAGCAGCTGGGGAGACAATCAGCCCCAGCATTTT; CDR3aa: CASSWGDNQPQHF
v_gene: TRBV21-1; abundance: NA; j_gene: TRBJ2-6; d_gene: NA; CDR3nt: TGTGCCAGCAGCGGACCGGGACAACCTTTCTCTGGGGCCAACGTCCTGACTTTC; CDR3aa: CASSGPGQPFSGANVLTF
v_gene: TRBV14; abundance: NA; j_gene: TRBJ1-6; d_gene: TRBD1; CDR3nt: TGTGCCAGCAGCCGAACGGGACAGGGGGCCAATTCACCCCTCCACTTT; CDR3aa: CASSRTGQGANSPLHF
v_gene: TRBV6-1; abundance: NA; j_gene: TRBJ1-5; d_gene: NA; CDR3nt: TGTGCCAGCAGTGACAGGACAAGCCCTGGGCAGCCCCAGCATTTT; CDR3aa: CASSDRTSPGQPQHF
v_gene: TRBV7-9; abundance: NA; j_gene: TRBJ1-6; d_gene: NA; CDR3nt: TGTGCCAGCAGCCAGATAGGTTCACCCCTCCACTTT; CDR3aa: CASSQIGSPLHF
v_gene: TRBV12-3/TRBV12-4; abundance: NA; j_gene: TRBJ1-5; d_gene: NA; CDR3nt: TGTGCCAGCAGTCCGTCGGACTCCGCGCCCCAGCATTTT; CDR3aa: CASSPSDSAPQHF
v_gene: TRBV2; abundance: NA; j_gene: TRBJ1-4; d_gene: NA; CDR3nt: TGTGCCAGCAGTGAACTCTACACGGGGGCGACTAATGAAAAACTGTTTTTT; CDR3aa: CASSELYTGATNEKLFF
v_gene: TRBV27; abundance: NA; j_gene: TRBJ2-7; d_gene: TRBD2; CDR3nt: TGTGCCAGCAGTTTATATGGCGGGACTATCTACGAGCAGTACTTC; CDR3aa: CASSLYGGTIYEQYF
v_gene: TRBV6-5; abundance: NA; j_gene: TRBJ1-5; d_gene: NA; CDR3nt: TGTGCCAGCAGACTCGGTTGGGATCAGCCCCAGCATTTT; CDR3aa: CASRLGWDQPQHF
v_gene: TRBV27; abundance: NA; j_gene: TRBJ1-2; d_gene: NA; CDR3nt: TGTGCCAGCAGTTCGTCCCCGGGGGTTTATGGCTACACCTTC; CDR3aa: CASSSSPGVYGYTF
v_gene: TRBV7-6; abundance: NA; j_gene: TRBJ2-1; d_gene: NA; CDR3nt: TGTGCCAGCAGTCTGGACCCCAGCTTGCCTGGTGAGCAGTTCTTC; CDR3aa: CASSLDPSLPGEQFF
v_gene: TRBV9; abundance: NA; j_gene: TRBJ1-1; d_gene: TRBD1; CDR3nt: TGTGCCAGCAGCGAAGGGACAGGGCTGAACACTGAAGCTTTCTTT; CDR3aa: CASSEGTGLNTEAFF
v_gene: TRBV6-5; abundance: medium-sized; j_gene: TRBJ1-6; d_gene: TRBD1; CDR3nt: TGTGCCAGCACTCGACAGGGTTCTGGATCACCCCTCCACTTT; CDR3aa: CASTRQGSGSPLHF
v_gene: TRBV4-1; abundance: NA; j_gene: TRBJ1-2; d_gene: TRBD1; CDR3nt: TGCGCCAGCAGCCAAGCGACAGGGGGTTATGGCTACACCTTC; CDR3aa: CASSQATGGYGYTF
v_gene: TRBV18; abundance: NA; j_gene: TRBJ2-5; d_gene: TRBD2; CDR3nt: TGTGCCAGCTCGATACTAGCGGATGAGACCCAGTACTTC; CDR3aa: CASSILADETQYF
v_gene: TRBV5-1; abundance: NA; j_gene: TRBJ1-2; d_gene: TRBD1; CDR3nt: TGCGCCAGCAGCCCGACAGGGGGCGCGGACGGCTACACCTTC; CDR3aa: CASSPTGGADGYTF
v_gene: TRBV29-1; abundance: NA; j_gene: TRBJ2-5; d_gene: NA; CDR3nt: TGCAGCGCCAACCAGGTGGCCCAGTACTTC; CDR3aa: CSANQVAQYF
v_gene: TRBV10-1; abundance: once; j_gene: TRBJ2-1; d_gene: NA; CDR3nt: TGCGCCAGCACACCGGACCGCGTCGGTGAGCAGTTCTTC; CDR3aa: CASTPDRVGEQFF
v_gene: TRBV7-2; abundance: NA; j_gene: TRBJ1-1; d_gene: NA; CDR3nt: TGTGCCAGCAGCTCACAGTATGGGAACACTGAAGCTTTCTTT; CDR3aa: CASSSQYGNTEAFF
v_gene: TRBV6-5; abundance: NA; j_gene: TRBJ2-7; d_gene: TRBD1; CDR3nt: TGTGCCAGCAGTTACTCGACAGGGGAGCAGTACTTC; CDR3aa: CASSYSTGEQYF
v_gene: TRBV28; abundance: NA; j_gene: TRBJ1-2; d_gene: NA; CDR3nt: TGTGCCAGCAGTGACCTTCTCGGGGTAGTCGGCTACACCTTC; CDR3aa: CASSDLLGVVGYTF
v_gene: TRBV11-2; abundance: NA; j_gene: TRBJ2-3; d_gene: NA; CDR3nt: TGTGCCAGCAGCTTAGGAAGGACAGCGAGCACAGATACGCAGTATTTT; CDR3aa: CASSLGRTASTDTQYF
v_gene: TRBV6-5; abundance: NA; j_gene: TRBJ2-1; d_gene: TRBD2; CDR3nt: TGTGCCAGCAGGGGGGGACTAGCGGGAGCCAATGAGCAGTTCTTC; CDR3aa: CASRGGLAGANEQFF
v_gene: TRBV7-9; abundance: once; j_gene: TRBJ1-1; d_gene: TRBD1; CDR3nt: TGTGCCAGCAGCTCTTTAGGGACAGGGGGCCTCGTGAACACTGAAGCTTTCTTT; CDR3aa: CASSSLGTGGLVNTEAFF
v_gene: TRBV3-1/TRBV3-2; abundance: NA; j_gene: TRBJ1-4; d_gene: NA; CDR3nt: TGTGCCAGCAGCCAAGGGGTACTCGCAACTAATGAAAAACTGTTTTTT; CDR3aa: CASSQGVLATNEKLFF
v_gene: TRBV4-3; abundance: NA; j_gene: TRBJ2-1; d_gene: TRBD2; CDR3nt: TGCGCCAGCAGCCAAGAATCTAGCGGGAGGGGGTCCTACAATGAGCAGTTCTTC; CDR3aa: CASSQESSGRGSYNEQFF
v_gene: TRBV23-1; abundance: NA; j_gene: TRBJ2-1; d_gene: NA; CDR3nt: TGCGCCAGCAGTCAATGGCCGGGACTCCTATGCTCCTACAATGAGCAGTTCTTC; CDR3aa: CASSQWPGLLCSYNEQFF
v_gene: TRBV7-3; abundance: NA; j_gene: TRBJ1-1; d_gene: TRBD1; CDR3nt: TGTGCCAGCAAGACAGGGGAATATTCTGAAGCTTTCTTT; CDR3aa: CASKTGEYSEAFF
v_gene: TRBV7-6; abundance: NA; j_gene: TRBJ2-7; d_gene: TRBD1; CDR3nt: TGTGCCAGCAGCTCGTCACAGGGGCGCGAGCAGTACTTC; CDR3aa: CASSSSQGREQYF